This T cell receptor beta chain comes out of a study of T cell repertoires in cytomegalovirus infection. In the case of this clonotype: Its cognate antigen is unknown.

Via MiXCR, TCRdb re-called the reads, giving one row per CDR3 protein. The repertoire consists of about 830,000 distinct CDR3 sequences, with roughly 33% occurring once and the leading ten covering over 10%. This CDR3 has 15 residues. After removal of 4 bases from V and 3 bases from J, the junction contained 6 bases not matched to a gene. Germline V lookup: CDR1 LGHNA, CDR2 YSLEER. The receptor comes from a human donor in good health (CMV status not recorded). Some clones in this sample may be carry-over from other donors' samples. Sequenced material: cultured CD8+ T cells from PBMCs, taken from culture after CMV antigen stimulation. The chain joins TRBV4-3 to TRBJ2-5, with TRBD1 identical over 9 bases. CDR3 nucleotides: TGCGCCAGCAGCCTTTGGGACAGGGAGAAAGAGACCCAGTACTTC. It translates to CASSLWDREKETQYF.